The 29 T cell receptor beta chains in this list originate from one sample, sequenced in a study of Ad26.COV2.S vaccination and SARS-CoV-2 variants (dated by TCRdb to about 2021). The treatment or condition label corresponds to: around 19 received Ad26.COV2.S at low or high dose, single or two shots; about 5 received placebo; per-sample allocation not given. Repertoires of vaccine and placebo recipients were sequenced from samples collected on day 63 after the first injection. Receptors were amplified or captured by the immunoSEQ multiplex PCR assay. As stored in TCRdb, this immuneACCESS dataset retains in-frame rearrangements with V and J assigned. A fraction of the clones does not appear; measured against another copy, unresolved V genes explain less than half of the discrepancy, and the remainder lacks a known reason. Counted in this sample were about 440,000 clones; around 85% of them appeared once. The top ten constitute roughly 13% of the sample.

The material was peripheral blood, obtained in a trial of Ad26.COV2.S vaccine versus placebo. Receptor source: a person between 18 and 60 years old who received the Ad26.COV2.S COVID-19 vaccine or a placebo.

Here the CDR3 DNA reads TGTGCCAGCGGTCGCCCGGGCGGGAACAATGAGCAGTTCTTC. Its protein is CASGRPGGNNEQFF. The rearrangement joins TRBV6-5 to TRBJ2-1; possible D gene TRBD2, 6 bases. The CDR3 is 14 residues long. The V gene lost 8 bases and the J gene lost 5 bases, with 16 bases spanning the gap. Germline CDR1 and CDR2: MNHEY and SVGAGI.

Comment on this clone: This sample also contains other DNA sequences that code for the same CDR3. The rearrangement uses TRBV30 and TRBJ1-1; weak D call: TRBD1 (5 bases). The length of the CDR3 is 15 residues. V dropped 0 bases and J dropped 1 base, with 12 bases sitting between them. The germline V gene has CDR1 GTSNPN and CDR2 SVGIG (reference sequence). CDR3 region: CAWSVWGSENTEAFF. CDR3 in DNA: TGTGCCTGGAGTGTATGGGGGAGCGAGAACACTGAAGCTTTCTTT.

The CDR3 region is CASSVGPGANYNSPLHF. The CDR3 DNA reads as TGTGCCAGCAGCGTAGGACCCGGGGCTAACTATAATTCACCCCTCCACTTT. This rearrangement joins TRBV2 to TRBJ1-6; D might be TRBD1 (5 bases). The germline gives CDR1 SNHLY, CDR2 FYNNEI. Trimming took 6 bases from V and 3 from J, leaving 18 bases between them. The CDR3 is made up of 17 amino acids.

This clone was counted once. V gene TRBV7-2 combines with J gene TRBJ1-3, with D hard to call. V was trimmed by 5 bases and J by 3 bases, leaving 17 bases between them. Germline CDR1 SGHTA, CDR2 FQGNSA. CDR3 length: 16 residues. This CDR3 reads CASSPTQLGFGNTIYF. DNA for the CDR3: TGTGCCAGCAGCCCCACGCAACTGGGATTTGGAAACACCATATATTTT.

This sequence joins TRBV30 and TRBJ2-1, with D possibly being TRBD2 (5 bases). The germline gives CDR1 GTSNPN, CDR2 SVGIG (reference sequence). The CDR3 consists of 14 residues. V shed 0 bases and J shed 7 bases, with 13 bases lying between them. This CDR3 reads CAWSVRRARNEQFF. The CDR3 DNA sequence: TGTGCCTGGAGTGTACGGCGGGCCCGGAATGAGCAGTTCTTC.

The gene calls are TRBV2 and TRBJ1-2, with D hard to call. CDR1 SNHLY and CDR2 FYNNEI come from the germline V gene. The CDR3 covers 15 residues. V lost 1 base to trimming and J lost 3 bases, with 12 bases between them. CDR3 amino acids: CASSEGFRADYGYTF. CDR3 DNA sequence: TGTGCCAGCAGTGAAGGTTTTAGGGCGGACTATGGCTACACCTTC.

The V gene is TRBV7-9, the J gene TRBJ2-6; D may correspond to TRBD1 or TRBD2 (5 bases each). Trimming took off 7 bases at V and 0 bases at J, with 13 bases between the two ends. The CDR3 runs 16 residues. Germline V gene sequence: CDR1 SEHNR, CDR2 FQNEAQ (reference sequence). CDR3 nucleotides: TGTGCCAGCACTAGTGGGGGACCCTCTGGGGCCAACGTCCTGACTTTC. Its translation: CASTSGGPSGANVLTF.

This clone was seen only once. V usage is TRBV29-1 and J usage is TRBJ1-2; D possibly corresponds to TRBD1 (6 bases). The germline gives CDR1 SQVTM, CDR2 ANQGSEA. The CDR3 consists of 12 residues. V was shortened by 5 bases and J by 2 bases, with 9 bases between the two germline ends. CDR3 in DNA: TGCAGCGTTACCGGGACAAACTATGGCTACACCTTC. This sequence encodes CSVTGTNYGYTF.

V and J are TRBV28 and TRBJ1-5; D unclear. The ends were cut back, 6 bases at V and 0 bases at J, with 6 bases in the middle. This CDR3 is built from 13 residues. Germline CDR1 is MDHEN and CDR2 is SYDVKM. The CDR3 nucleotides read TGTGCCAGCAGCCCAGATAGCAATCAGCCCCAGCATTTT. Translating gives CASSPDSNQPQHF.

The chain combines TRBV2 with TRBJ1-3, with D maybe TRBD1 (5 bases). The CDR3 is 15 amino acids. Trimming shortened V by 1 base and J by 2 bases, and 9 bases separated the two germline ends. Germline V lookup: CDR1 SNHLY, CDR2 FYNNEI. The CDR3 DNA reads TGTGCCAGCAGTGAAGGCAGGGCCACTGGAAACACCATATATTTT. Its translation: CASSEGRATGNTIYF. Combining the CDR3 with reference TRBV2 and TRBJ1-3 gives the whole variable domain EPEVTQTPSHQVTQMGQEVILRCVPISNHLYFYWYRQILGQKVEFLVSFYNNEISEKSEIFDDQFSVERPDGSNFTLKIRSTKLEDSAMYFCASSEGRATGNTIYFGEGSWLTVV.

This clone has more than one count but fewer than ten. The V gene is TRBV7-2, the J gene TRBJ2-7, with D perhaps matching TRBD2 (5 bases). Deletions cut 5 bases from V and 2 bases from J, with 16 bases between. This CDR3 spans 15 amino acids. Germline CDR1 SGHTA, CDR2 FQGNSA. CDR3 in amino acids: CASSPLVSGTYEQYF. Written as DNA, the CDR3 is TGTGCCAGCAGCCCCCTCGTAAGCGGCACCTACGAGCAGTACTTC.

This sequence joins TRBV28 and TRBJ1-1; no definite D call. CDR3 length: 12 amino acids. The germline V and J ends were trimmed by 1 base and 8 bases, with 8 bases remaining between them. Germline V lookup: CDR1 MDHEN, CDR2 SYDVKM. CDR3 residues: CASSLLLREAFF. DNA for the CDR3: TGTGCCAGCAGTTTATTGTTGAGGGAAGCTTTCTTT.

This chain joins TRBV12-5 and TRBJ2-7; D is perhaps TRBD2 (6 bases). The CDR3 has 15 amino acids. The V gene lost 7 bases and the J gene lost 2 bases, with 18 bases spanning the gap. CDR1 and CDR2 (germline): LGHNT, FRNRAP. The chain's CDR3 is CASAKNSGTPYEQYF. The CDR3 region has the DNA TGTGCTAGTGCCAAAAACTCCGGGACTCCCTACGAGCAGTACTTC.

In its sample, this clone was seen a few times. The chain uses TRBV6-1 and TRBJ2-2, with 10 bases lining up with TRBD1. J was trimmed by 8 bases and V by 4 bases; bases with no gene match: 10. The CDR3 has 16 residues. Per the germline V gene, CDR1 is MNHNS and CDR2 is SASEGT. CDR3 amino acids: CASSVTGGGGPGELFF. The CDR3 DNA reads TGTGCCAGCAGTGTGACAGGGGGCGGGGGCCCGGGGGAGCTGTTTTTT.

This chain connects TRBV10-3 to TRBJ2-3, with unresolved D. The germline V gene has CDR1 ENHRY and CDR2 SYGVKD. Trimming took 11 bases from V and 0 from J, leaving 18 bases between them. This CDR3 is 15 amino acids long. CDR3 amino acids: CAADLGGSSTDTQYF. The CDR3 nucleotides read TGTGCCGCCGACCTGGGCGGCTCTAGCACAGATACGCAGTATTTT.

Worth noting for this clone: One end of the junction fails to match germline, which may point to a read error. J is TRBJ2-1 and V is TRBV28; 14 nucleotides match TRBD2. Germline V gives CDR1 MDHEN, CDR2 SYDVKM. The CDR3 contains 13 residues. The CDR3 region is CASKTSGRAFTVF. As DNA, the CDR3 is TGTGCCAGCAAGACTAGCGGGAGGGCCTTTACGGTCTTC.

This clone is a singleton in its sample. The chain employs TRBV18 and TRBJ1-1; 9 bases match TRBD1. V shed 3 bases and J 0 bases; nucleotides not matched to a gene: 14. This CDR3 is built from 19 residues. The germline V gene has CDR1 KGHSH and CDR2 LQKENI. The DNA of the CDR3 is TGTGCCAGCTCACCTAAACCGACAGGGGGGCCGACGATGAACACTGAAGCTTTCTTT. The encoded protein is CASSPKPTGGPTMNTEAFF.

J is TRBJ1-1 and V is TRBV6-2 or TRBV6-3; possible D gene TRBD1, 6 bases. This CDR3 contains 14 residues. Germline CDR1 is MNHEY and CDR2 is SVGEGT. Between the trimmed V and J ends, which lost 5 bases and 7 bases, there was a span of 17 bases. The CDR3 sequence: CASSAGWGHHEAFF. For the CDR3, the DNA is TGTGCCAGCAGTGCAGGGTGGGGGCACCATGAAGCTTTCTTT.

The chain employs TRBV7-2 and TRBJ1-2; D perhaps matches TRBD1 (6 bases). The germline CDR1 and CDR2 sequences are SGHTA and FQGNSA. Trimming cost V 3 bases and J 4 bases, with 9 bases left between them. The CDR3 extends over 13 amino acids. Here the CDR3 reads CASSLADSYGYTF. CDR3 DNA sequence: TGTGCCAGCAGCTTGGCGGACAGCTATGGCTACACCTTC.

V usage is TRBV6-4 and J usage is TRBJ1-2, with D possibly matching TRBD1 (5 bases). This CDR3 contains 14 residues. The germline V gene encodes CDR1 MRHNA and CDR2 SNTAGT. Trimming took 7 bases from V and 4 from J, leaving 16 bases between them. CDR3 nucleotides: TGTGCCAGCACTCCCGACAGTTGGGGCTATGGCTACACCTTC. It translates to CASTPDSWGYGYTF.

This clone appeared once. V and J are TRBV7-9 and TRBJ2-7; perhaps D is TRBD1 or TRBD2 (6 bases each). Germline CDR1 reads SEHNR; CDR2 reads FQNEAQ (reference sequence). Trimming shortened V by 0 bases and J by 5 bases, and 11 bases separated the two germline ends. CDR3 length: 14 amino acids. In nucleotides, the CDR3 is TGTGCCAGCAGCTTAGCGGGGGGCGGGAACGAGCAGTACTTC. Translating it yields CASSLAGGGNEQYF.

The rearrangement joins TRBV28 to TRBJ2-7; 9 positions agree with TRBD2. V trimming: 3 bases; J trimming: 0 bases; junction bases outside the gene matches: 12. This CDR3 spans 18 amino acids. In germline, CDR1 is MDHEN, CDR2 SYDVKM. The DNA for the CDR3 is TGTGCCAGCAGTTTCTTTTTGCTAGCGGGATTTAACTCCTACGAGCAGTACTTC. As protein: CASSFFLLAGFNSYEQYF.

The chain carries TRBV3-1 (or the pseudogene TRBV3-2) and TRBJ2-5; the match to TRBD2 covers 12 bases. Germline V gene lookup returns CDR1 LGHDT and CDR2 YNNKEL (reference sequence). The CDR3 consists of 15 residues. V lost 3 bases, J lost 7 bases, and 6 bases stayed unmatched. The CDR3 here is CASSHPTSGSPTQYF. CDR3 DNA: TGTGCCAGCAGCCACCCGACTAGCGGGAGCCCGACCCAGTACTTC.

The count of this clone is one. This chain connects TRBV28 to TRBJ1-5; possibly TRBD1 for D (5 bases). Per germline, CDR1 MDHEN and CDR2 SYDVKM. Trimming pared 5 bases from V and 3 bases from J, leaving 17 bases between. CDR3 length: 16 residues. The CDR3 DNA reads as TGTGCCAGCAGTCTGCCAGGGACGGCCAACAATCAGCCCCAGCATTTT. Its translation is CASSLPGTANNQPQHF.

The table lists this clone with a few counts. This sequence joins TRBV2 and TRBJ1-2; D is unclear. The CDR3 loop spans 14 amino acids. The V end lost 5 bases, the J end lost 0 bases, and 10 bases lay between the germline ends. Germline-derived CDR1 and CDR2 are SNHLY and FYNNEI. The CDR3 DNA follows: TGTGCCAGCAGTCTTGACGGAACTAACTATGGCTACACCTTC. Translation: CASSLDGTNYGYTF.

The V and J genes are TRBV19 and TRBJ2-5, with 7 positions matching TRBD1. The CDR3 covers 15 residues. V lost 6 bases to trimming and J lost 5 bases; unmatched junction nucleotides: 12. CDR1 and CDR2 from the germline V gene are LNHDA and SQIVND (reference sequence). The DNA of the CDR3 is TGTGCCAGTAGCTCATACCGGGACAGAGGGGAGACCCAGTACTTC. It yields the protein CASSSYRDRGETQYF.

The gene calls are TRBV6-2 or TRBV6-3 and TRBJ2-1; D is perhaps TRBD1 (6 bases). V was pared by 0 bases and J by 5 bases, with 14 bases between. Germline loops: CDR1 MNHEY, CDR2 SVGEGT. CDR3 length: 16 amino acids. CDR3 region: CASSYSPTGTNNEQFF. DNA for the CDR3: TGTGCCAGCAGTTACTCGCCCACAGGGACAAACAATGAGCAGTTCTTC.

This chain links TRBV2 with TRBJ2-1; the D gene is possibly TRBD1 (6 bases). This CDR3 region has 14 residues. Germline values: CDR1 SNHLY, CDR2 FYNNEI. The germline V and J ends were trimmed by 7 bases and 2 bases, with 12 bases remaining between them. This chain's CDR3 is CASTRTEPYNEQFF. The CDR3 coding sequence is TGTGCCAGCACTAGGACAGAACCCTACAATGAGCAGTTCTTC.

CDR3 in DNA: TGTGCCAGCAGCCTCCTTCGACAGTCCACCGGGGAGCTGTTTTTT. It codes for CASSLLRQSTGELFF. This chain connects TRBV5-6 to TRBJ2-2, with D possibly being TRBD1 (5 bases). Germline V gene sequence: CDR1 SGHDT, CDR2 YYEEEE. V lost 4 bases to trimming and J lost 4 bases, with 14 bases between them. This CDR3 has 15 residues.